This T cell receptor (beta chain) was profiled in a study of blood T cell repertoires in COVID-19. In the study overall: Sites across the United States, Italy and Spain contributed samples from acute and convalescent COVID-19. T cells, B-cell-depleted T cells, or PBMCs supplied cDNA or gDNA.

Original data processing: Nucleated cell number was recorded as an estimate derived from reference gene primer amplification. TCRdb's copy holds only in-frame clones and misses some; the assay was immunoSEQ multiplex PCR. V and J calls and clone size follow that table, whereas D and trimming were derived from the DNA. This table has 140,000 or so clones, 65% to 85% appearing once. CDR3 size: 12 residues. V gave up 5 bases and J gave up 9 bases; unmatched junction bases: 9. Germline V lookup: CDR1 SQVTM, CDR2 ANQGSEA. This chain joins TRBV29-1 and TRBJ2-7, with 8 nucleotides matching TRBD1. Material for sequencing was peripheral blood. This clonotype was obtained from a human donor in a cohort sampled during active COVID-19. CDR3 bases: TGCAGCGTTTTGAGGCAGGGGGCCGTGCAGTACTTC. Protein: CSVLRQGAVQYF.